The rows below give T cell receptor beta chains drawn from one sample of a study of CD8 T cells in ankylosing spondylitis. MiXCR, run by TCRdb on the 5' RACE reads, gives a single entry per CDR3 protein. The table records approximately 140,000 distinct CDR3 sequences, roughly a tenth of them present only once. Input material: blood, either unsorted or a sorted T cell fraction (not recorded which). These receptors originate from a male donor with ankylosing spondylitis or in good health (not recorded which). Both conserved end residues are part of each CDR3. The D gene is left open where the match is weak. Clone size is given for some rows only: seen once, a few or many times, or a class if the clone is expanded.

CDR3nt: TGTGCCAGCAGCGTAGGTGGCGGCCACCACAATGAGCAGTTCTTC; CDR3aa: CASSVGGGHHNEQFF; j_gene: TRBJ2-1; d_gene: .; abundance: few; v_gene: TRBV9
CDR3nt: TGTGCCAGCAGCTTGAACCCCGATCAGCCCCAGCATTTT; CDR3aa: CASSLNPDQPQHF; j_gene: TRBJ1-5; d_gene: .; abundance: many; v_gene: TRBV7-2
CDR3nt: TGCAGCGTTGGGACTCACTACGAGCAGTACTTC; CDR3aa: CSVGTHYEQYF; j_gene: TRBJ2-7; d_gene: .; abundance: .; v_gene: TRBV29-1
CDR3nt: TGCAGTGCTAAGGTAGCGGGAGTATTGGAGACCCAGTACTTC; CDR3aa: CSAKVAGVLETQYF; j_gene: TRBJ2-5; d_gene: TRBD2; abundance: .; v_gene: TRBV20-1
CDR3nt: TGCGCCAGCAGCCAAGATCGTTCTAGCGGGAGCCCGTTGGGTACGCAGTATTTT; CDR3aa: CASSQDRSSGSPLGTQYF; j_gene: TRBJ2-3; d_gene: TRBD2; abundance: many; v_gene: TRBV4-3
CDR3nt: TGCGCCAGCACACAGGGGAATGGGGCCAACGTCCTGACTTTC; CDR3aa: CASTQGNGANVLTF; j_gene: TRBJ2-6; d_gene: TRBD1; abundance: many; v_gene: TRBV5-1
CDR3nt: TGCGCCAGCAGCCCCACCGGAGATACGCAGTATTTT; CDR3aa: CASSPTGDTQYF; j_gene: TRBJ2-3; d_gene: .; abundance: many; v_gene: TRBV5-1
CDR3nt: TGTGCCAGCAGCTTGGGGGAAGTGGAGACCCAGTACTTC; CDR3aa: CASSLGEVETQYF; j_gene: TRBJ2-5; d_gene: .; abundance: many; v_gene: TRBV11-2
CDR3nt: TGTGCCAGCAGCTTAGATGGGGGGACCTCCTACGAGCAGTACTTC; CDR3aa: CASSLDGGTSYEQYF; j_gene: TRBJ2-7; d_gene: .; abundance: many; v_gene: TRBV7-2
CDR3nt: TGTGCCAGCAGGGGCGGCGGGGGAGATACGCAGTATTTT; CDR3aa: CASRGGGGDTQYF; j_gene: TRBJ2-3; d_gene: TRBD2; abundance: many; v_gene: TRBV12-3/TRBV12-4
CDR3nt: TGTGCCAGCAGCCAAGATCGACTAGCGGGAGTCAATGAGCAGTTCTTC; CDR3aa: CASSQDRLAGVNEQFF; j_gene: TRBJ2-1; d_gene: TRBD2; abundance: many; v_gene: TRBV3-1
CDR3nt: TGTGCCAGTAGTCTCGGACCTGGGGGTCAGCCCCAGCATTTT; CDR3aa: CASSLGPGGQPQHF; j_gene: TRBJ1-5; d_gene: .; abundance: many; v_gene: TRBV19
CDR3nt: TGTGCCAGCAGCGTAGGGGGTTATAGCAATCAGCCCCAGCATTTT; CDR3aa: CASSVGGYSNQPQHF; j_gene: TRBJ1-5; d_gene: .; abundance: many; v_gene: TRBV28
CDR3nt: TGCGCCAGCAGCCAGCCGGACAGGGCGGGGTATGGCTACACCTTC; CDR3aa: CASSQPDRAGYGYTF; j_gene: TRBJ1-2; d_gene: TRBD1; abundance: many; v_gene: TRBV4-1
CDR3nt: TGCAGTGCCACAACAATCGGGAGTTCCAAAAACATTCAGTACTTC; CDR3aa: CSATTIGSSKNIQYF; j_gene: TRBJ2-4; d_gene: .; abundance: few; v_gene: TRBV20-1
CDR3nt: TGCAGCGTTGGCCCGCTTCGTCACTACAATGAGCAGTTCTTC; CDR3aa: CSVGPLRHYNEQFF; j_gene: TRBJ2-1; d_gene: .; abundance: .; v_gene: TRBV29-1
CDR3nt: TGTGCCAGCAGGCTTGGGACTAGCGTTTACTACGAGCAGTACTTC; CDR3aa: CASRLGTSVYYEQYF; j_gene: TRBJ2-7; d_gene: TRBD2; abundance: many; v_gene: TRBV12-3/TRBV12-4
CDR3nt: TGTGCCATCAGTGGACCGGGACTAGCGGGATGGGAGCAGTACTTC; CDR3aa: CAISGPGLAGWEQYF; j_gene: TRBJ2-7; d_gene: TRBD2; abundance: many; v_gene: TRBV10-3
CDR3nt: TGTGCCAGCAGTTCCTACAGGGTCCTAGATGGGGATGAGCAGTTCTTC; CDR3aa: CASSSYRVLDGDEQFF; j_gene: TRBJ2-1; d_gene: .; abundance: many; v_gene: TRBV12-3/TRBV12-4
CDR3nt: TGTGCCAGCAGTTACTTCGGACAGTACTCCTACGAGCAGTACTTC; CDR3aa: CASSYFGQYSYEQYF; j_gene: TRBJ2-7; d_gene: .; abundance: many; v_gene: TRBV6-5
CDR3nt: TGTGCCAGCAGCCAAGCCGGGGGTTTGGCTCCAACTAATGAAAAACTGTTTTTT; CDR3aa: CASSQAGGLAPTNEKLFF; j_gene: TRBJ1-4; d_gene: .; abundance: many; v_gene: TRBV4-2
CDR3nt: TGTGCCACCCAGCAACCACAGGGTTTTGGTGAAGCTTTCTTT; CDR3aa: CATQQPQGFGEAFF; j_gene: TRBJ1-1; d_gene: .; abundance: .; v_gene: TRBV12-3/TRBV12-4
CDR3nt: TGTGCCAGCAGGCAGAGTCAGGGAATTAGCAATCAGCCCCAGCATTTT; CDR3aa: CASRQSQGISNQPQHF; j_gene: TRBJ1-5; d_gene: .; abundance: many; v_gene: TRBV12-3/TRBV12-4
CDR3nt: TGCGCCAGCAGCTTGGAGCCTAGCGGGAGGTACAATGAGCAGTTCTTC; CDR3aa: CASSLEPSGRYNEQFF; j_gene: TRBJ2-1; d_gene: TRBD2; abundance: many; v_gene: TRBV5-1
CDR3nt: TGCAGCGTTGAAACCCGAGCGGGAGGGCCTATAGATACGCAGTATTTT; CDR3aa: CSVETRAGGPIDTQYF; j_gene: TRBJ2-3; d_gene: TRBD2; abundance: many; v_gene: TRBV29-1
CDR3nt: TGCAGTGCTGGAATGAACAGGGCTGGTGGCTACACCTTC; CDR3aa: CSAGMNRAGGYTF; j_gene: TRBJ1-2; d_gene: .; abundance: .; v_gene: TRBV20-1
CDR3nt: TGTGCCAGCAGTGAAGAGGTGCAGCCTGGGGCCAACGTCCTGACTTTC; CDR3aa: CASSEEVQPGANVLTF; j_gene: TRBJ2-6; d_gene: .; abundance: many; v_gene: TRBV2
CDR3nt: TGCAGTGCCCCCCCCAGACAGGGGAAGGGCTACACCTTC; CDR3aa: CSAPPRQGKGYTF; j_gene: TRBJ1-2; d_gene: TRBD1; abundance: many; v_gene: TRBV20-1
CDR3nt: TGTGCCAAACAGAGATTGTTCTCCTATGGCTACACCTTC; CDR3aa: CAKQRLFSYGYTF; j_gene: TRBJ1-2; d_gene: .; abundance: .; v_gene: TRBV19
CDR3nt: TGTGCCATCAGTGAGACTGTCGCGAACTCCTATAATTCACCCCTCCACTTT; CDR3aa: CAISETVANSYNSPLHF; j_gene: TRBJ1-6; d_gene: .; abundance: many; v_gene: TRBV10-3
CDR3nt: TGTGCCAGCAGAATAGGACAGCGAAACACCGGGGAGCTGTTTTTT; CDR3aa: CASRIGQRNTGELFF; j_gene: TRBJ2-2; d_gene: .; abundance: many; v_gene: TRBV6-2/TRBV6-3
CDR3nt: TGTGCCAGCACCACACCGGGACAGGGGGCCTCGGGCAATCAGCCCCAGCATTTT; CDR3aa: CASTTPGQGASGNQPQHF; j_gene: TRBJ1-5; d_gene: .; abundance: .; v_gene: TRBV21-1
CDR3nt: TGTGCCAGCAATGTACAGAATCAGCCCCAGCATTTT; CDR3aa: CASNVQNQPQHF; j_gene: TRBJ1-5; d_gene: .; abundance: few; v_gene: TRBV12-3/TRBV12-4
CDR3nt: TGCAGCGTTCGGATCCCAGGACTTTCCTACGAGCAGTACTTC; CDR3aa: CSVRIPGLSYEQYF; j_gene: TRBJ2-7; d_gene: .; abundance: many; v_gene: TRBV29-1